The clone carrying this TCR beta chain came up many times. This record belongs to a study of breast tumors, draining lymph nodes, adjacent tissues. The length of the CDR3 is 14 residues. The germline CDR1 and CDR2 sequences are ENHRY and SYGVKD. Trimming removed 3 bases from V and 4 bases from J, with 11 bases in between. TCRdb re-analysed the multiplex PCR reads in MiXCR, keeping a single row per CDR3 protein. Altogether about 140,000 distinct CDR3 sequences are present, about 31% being singletons, with the ten largest covering 2% to 2.5%. The lymph nodes were axillary draining lymph nodes from breast cancer patients.

The sequence was collected from a female donor with breast cancer. Some clones in this sample may be carry-over from other donors' samples. The chain combines TRBV10-3 with TRBJ2-3, with D perhaps matching TRBD2 (7 bases). Sample: axillary lymph node tissue. CDR3 sequence reads: CAISEGGAADTQYF. The CDR3 DNA follows: TGTGCCATCAGTGAAGGGGGGGCGGCAGATACGCAGTATTTT.